Listed below are T cell receptor beta chains from one sample, sequenced in a study of T cell repertoires in cytomegalovirus infection. TCRdb called the reads again in MiXCR, with one record for every CDR3 protein. Of around 750,000 distinct CDR3 sequences listed, approximately 32% are singletons. No antigen has been assigned to these receptors. Source: cultured CD8+ T cells from PBMCs, taken from culture after CMV antigen stimulation. The receptors stem from a human donor in good health (CMV status not recorded). Some clones in this sample may be carry-over from other donors' samples. The CDR3 runs from the conserved cysteine through the conserved F or W. The D gene is left open where the match is weak. For some rows the clone size is stated as once, few or many, or as a class when expanded; others skip it.

abundance	v_gene	d_gene	len	j_gene	CDR3nt	CDR3aa
NA	TRBV6-5	NA	13	TRBJ1-1	TGTGCCAGCAGACAGGGTTCGATCACTGAAGCTTTCTTT	CASRQGSITEAFF
NA	TRBV7-3	NA	15	TRBJ2-3	TGTGCCAGCAGCTTTTCTTCCGGCGTCACAGATACGCAGTATTTT	CASSFSSGVTDTQYF
few	TRBV7-2	NA	17	TRBJ2-1	TGTGCCAGCAGGATAATTCACCGGGACCCTGTAAGGGGTGAGCAGTTCTTC	CASRIIHRDPVRGEQFF
many	TRBV27	NA	13	TRBJ1-2	TGTGCCAGCAGTCAAGGGCCTAACTATGGCTACACCTTC	CASSQGPNYGYTF
many	TRBV7-3	NA	14	TRBJ2-1	TGTGCCAGCAGCTTAAAAGGACAGTACAATGAGCAGTTCTTC	CASSLKGQYNEQFF
NA	TRBV9	NA	14	TRBJ1-5	TGTGCCAGCAGCCCTGAGGGGTGGAATCAGCCCCAGCATTTT	CASSPEGWNQPQHF
NA	TRBV24-1	NA	13	TRBJ1-1	TGTGCCACCAGTGATTTGAGCCACACTGAAGCTTTCTTT	CATSDLSHTEAFF
NA	TRBV6-2/TRBV6-3	NA	15	TRBJ2-1	TGTGCCAGCAGTCCCGACGAGTGGTTTCCCAATGAGCAGTTCTTC	CASSPDEWFPNEQFF
few	TRBV6-1	NA	14	TRBJ2-5	TGTGCCAGCAGCCAGGAATTAACACAAGAGACCCAGTACTTC	CASSQELTQETQYF
many	TRBV7-9	TRBD1	14	TRBJ2-1	TGTGCCAGCAGCATCAGGGGGAGCGTCAATGAGCAGTTCTTC	CASSIRGSVNEQFF
many	TRBV6-4	NA	14	TRBJ1-6	TGTGCCAGCAGTGACAAAATCTATAATTCACCCCTCCACTTT	CASSDKIYNSPLHF
few	TRBV7-9	NA	17	TRBJ2-6	TGTGCCAGCAGCTTAGTCACTACTAGCTCTGGGGCCAACGTCCTGACTTTC	CASSLVTTSSGANVLTF
NA	TRBV7-6	NA	15	TRBJ2-2	TGTGCCAGCGGGAGGACAGGTCCTAACACCGGGGAGCTGTTTTTT	CASGRTGPNTGELFF
many	TRBV27	NA	14	TRBJ1-5	TGTGCCAGCAGTCAAAGGGGGTTGGCTCAGCCCCAGCATTTT	CASSQRGLAQPQHF
NA	TRBV6-5	NA	15	TRBJ1-1	TGTGCCAGCAGCCCCCCGGACGGCATGAACACTGAAGCTTTCTTT	CASSPPDGMNTEAFF
NA	TRBV5-4	NA	13	TRBJ2-5	TGTGCCAGCAGCGGATCACAGGAGGAGACCCAGTACTTC	CASSGSQEETQYF
NA	TRBV15	NA	18	TRBJ2-2	TGTGCCACCAGCAGAGTACAGGGTTCGGGAGAAGAGACCGGGGAGCTGTTTTTT	CATSRVQGSGEETGELFF
NA	TRBV12-3/TRBV12-4	NA	14	TRBJ2-2	TGTGCCAGCAGTTTCTTAGGGTATACCGGGGAGCTGTTTTTT	CASSFLGYTGELFF
few	TRBV6-1	NA	17	TRBJ2-2	TGTGCCTCACAGTGGACGTGGGGGCAAACTAACACCGGGGAGCTGTTTTTT	CASQWTWGQTNTGELFF
few	TRBV4-1	NA	14	TRBJ2-7	TGCGCCAGCAGCCCCTGGGACGGAGGATACGAGCAGTACTTC	CASSPWDGGYEQYF
NA	TRBV5-4	NA	17	TRBJ2-2	TGTGCCAGCAGCTTGGCCTTGGGAGTCCTGAACACCGGGGAGCTGTTTTTT	CASSLALGVLNTGELFF
many	TRBV7-8	TRBD1	13	TRBJ2-7	TGTGCCAGCAGCAGCCGGGACAGCTACGAGCAGTACTTC	CASSSRDSYEQYF
NA	TRBV6-1	NA	14	TRBJ1-1	TGTGCCAGCAGTGAAAACGCCATGAACACTGAAGCTTTCTTT	CASSENAMNTEAFF
few	TRBV19	NA	15	TRBJ2-2	TGTGCCAGTAGTATTTCTCTTTTCGGGACCGGGGAGCTGTTTTTT	CASSISLFGTGELFF
NA	TRBV4-2	NA	19	TRBJ2-2	TGTGCCAGCAGCCAAGATCTAATTATAGTGGCGGGGGCAACCGGGGAGCTGTTTTTT	CASSQDLIIVAGATGELFF
NA	TRBV13	TRBD2	16	TRBJ2-3	TGTGCCAGCAGCCCGGTATCTAGCGGGGAAGGAGATACGCAGTATTTT	CASSPVSSGEGDTQYF